What follows are 16 T cell receptor beta chains derived from one specimen sequenced in a study of T-cell memory formation after mild COVID-19. Via MiXCR, TCRdb re-called the 5' RACE reads, giving one row per CDR3 protein. The sample includes some 490,000 distinct CDR3 sequences, about 20% of them seen just once. The sample consisted of PBMCs or a T cell subset sorted from them (not recorded which). The receptors were sampled from an adult woman who had mild COVID-19 (a few samples of this study predate the infection). Cell type and time point are not known.

V usage is TRBV14 and J usage is TRBJ2-3, with 7 positions matching TRBD1. V dropped 5 bases and J dropped 2; count of bases not matched to a gene: 7. The CDR3 consists of 15 residues. CDR1 is SGHDN and CDR2 is FVKESK in the germline V gene. The CDR3, as DNA: TGTGCCAGCAGCACCCGGGACAGATACACAGATACGCAGTATTTT. Residues: CASSTRDRYTDTQYF.

This clonotype appeared a few times. The genes are TRBV12-3 or TRBV12-4 and TRBJ1-2; D possibly corresponds to TRBD1 (5 bases). The CDR3 contains 15 residues. Trimming left V 2 bases short and J 3 bases short, with 13 bases between. The DNA for the CDR3 is TGTGCCAGCAGTTTAAAACAGGAGGTTGACTATGGCTACACCTTC. Its translation is CASSLKQEVDYGYTF.

The chain is built from TRBV24-1 and TRBJ2-2; D unresolved. This CDR3 contains 14 residues. Germline CDR1 and CDR2: KGHDR and SFDVKD. V shed 3 bases and J shed 7 bases, with 11 bases lying between them. The CDR3 protein is CATSDTALGGELFF. The CDR3 bases are TGTGCCACCAGTGATACAGCCCTAGGCGGGGAGCTGTTTTTT.

V usage is TRBV27 and J usage is TRBJ2-1; the D gene is possibly TRBD2 (7 bases). This CDR3 is 15 amino acids long. The germline V gene has CDR1 MNHEY and CDR2 SMNVEV (reference sequence). V lost 6 bases, J lost 7 bases, and 19 bases lay in between. The CDR3 spells CASRAWGGASNEQFF. CDR3 DNA: TGTGCCAGCAGGGCATGGGGGGGGGCTTCAAATGAGCAGTTCTTC.

This clonotype has a handful of counts. The junction does not match germline at one end; this may be a read error. The chain combines TRBV6-5 with TRBJ2-7, with 10 bases matching TRBD1. Per germline, CDR1 MNHEY and CDR2 SVGAGI. This CDR3 has 15 residues. The CDR3 protein is CASSYSPRQGANLLF. The CDR3 DNA reads TGTGCCAGCAGTTACTCGCCTAGACAGGGGGCGAATTTGCTCTTC.

This clonotype appeared many times. The chain carries TRBV12-3 or TRBV12-4 and TRBJ1-1; D unresolved. V lost 8 bases and J 2 bases, leaving 9 bases between the germline ends. The CDR3 sequence is 12 residues long. For the CDR3, the DNA is TGTGCCAGCTCCAAGTCCAACACTGAAGCTTTCTTT. Encoded protein: CASSKSNTEAFF.

This clonotype was counted many times. The chain has TRBV20-1 and TRBJ2-7, with D perhaps TRBD1 (6 bases). The ends were cut back, 7 bases at V and 2 bases at J, with 12 bases in the middle. The length of the CDR3 is 12 residues. Per the germline V gene, CDR1 is DFQATT and CDR2 is SNEGSKA (reference sequence). CDR3 region: CSVQGLTYEQYF. The CDR3 bases are TGCAGTGTACAGGGTCTAACCTACGAGCAGTACTTC.

The chain joins TRBV4-3 to TRBJ1-1; unclear D gene. The germline CDR1 and CDR2 sequences are LGHNA and YSLEER. The CDR3 extends over 15 amino acids. V was cut by 0 bases and J by 3 bases, with 11 bases left in between. CDR3 DNA: TGCGCCAGCAGCCAAGATCAGGAGGAGTACACTGAAGCTTTCTTT. Amino acids: CASSQDQEEYTEAFF.

This clonotype was seen repeatedly, ten times or more. The rearrangement joins TRBV20-1 to TRBJ2-1, with 8 bases fitting TRBD2. CDR3 length: 22 residues. Germline loops: CDR1 DFQATT, CDR2 SNEGSKA (reference sequence). The J segment lost 1 base and the V segment lost 0 bases, leaving 23 bases of the junction unmatched. The CDR3 DNA is TGCAGTGCTAGAGATCCACCCGGGACTAGGAAAGCGAAGGGAAGGTCCTACAATGAGCAGTTCTTC. Its translation: CSARDPPGTRKAKGRSYNEQFF.

V gene TRBV20-1 combines with J gene TRBJ1-1, with a tentative D call TRBD1 (5 bases). Trimming removed 5 bases from V and 4 bases from J, with 23 bases in between. The CDR3 has 16 residues. In germline, CDR1 is DFQATT, CDR2 SNEGSKA (reference sequence). CDR3 coding DNA: TGCAGTGCTCCCGGGACTGAAGGCGGTATTGGCACTGAAGCTTTCTTT. Translated: CSAPGTEGGIGTEAFF.

The chain carries TRBV12-3 or TRBV12-4 and TRBJ1-2; D may be TRBD1 (5 bases). CDR3 length: 14 amino acids. Trimming removed 7 bases at V and 7 bases at J, with 19 bases between. The CDR3 nucleotides read TGTGCCAGCACCCCAACGAAGGGGTCTGGTGGCTACACCTTC. This gives the protein CASTPTKGSGGYTF.

The rearrangement uses TRBV20-1 and TRBJ2-7, with a tentative D call TRBD2 (6 bases). The germline gives CDR1 DFQATT, CDR2 SNEGSKA (reference sequence). The CDR3 has 14 amino acids. The ends were cut back, 0 bases at V and 11 bases at J, with 20 bases in the middle. CDR3: CSARDSGDSGCEYF. The CDR3 bases are TGCAGTGCTAGAGATTCCGGGGACTCCGGATGTGAGTACTTC.

This clonotype was picked up a small number of times. The chain joins TRBV7-9 to TRBJ1-1; D is perhaps TRBD1 (5 bases). The CDR3 is made up of 14 amino acids. With 5 bases removed from V and 2 bases from J, the gap between germline ends came to 12 bases. In germline, CDR1 is SEHNR, CDR2 FQNEAQ (reference sequence). The CDR3 nucleotides read TGTGCCAGCAGCGGTGATGGGGGTAACACTGAAGCTTTCTTT. This translates into CASSGDGGNTEAFF.

The V call is TRBV15, the J call TRBJ1-5; D gene uncertain. Germline CDR1 and CDR2: LNHNV and YYDKDF (reference sequence). The germline V and J ends were trimmed by 0 bases and 6 bases, with 9 bases remaining between them. The CDR3 totals 14 residues. CDR3 coding DNA: TGTGCCACCAGCAGAGACACGGGCACTCAGCCCCAGCATTTT. Its translation: CATSRDTGTQPQHF.

The rearrangement joins TRBV6-2 or TRBV6-3 to TRBJ2-3; 13 bases are shared with TRBD2. This CDR3 is 16 amino acids long. The germline V gene has CDR1 MNHEY and CDR2 SVGEGT. Germline trimming cut 6 bases from V and 7 bases from J; bases unmatched to any gene: 10. Here the CDR3 reads CASRSNGGLAGNTQYF. CDR3 nucleotide sequence: TGTGCCAGCAGATCCAACGGGGGACTAGCGGGGAATACGCAGTATTTT.

The chain is built from TRBV6-5 and TRBJ1-2; 7 nucleotides match TRBD1. The CDR3 spans 14 residues. Germline V gives CDR1 MNHEY, CDR2 SVGAGI. Trimming cost V 4 bases and J 4 bases; bases outside gene matches: 6. DNA of the CDR3: TGTGCCAGCAGTTCGGGACAGATGATCTATGGCTACACCTTC. The encoded protein is CASSSGQMIYGYTF.